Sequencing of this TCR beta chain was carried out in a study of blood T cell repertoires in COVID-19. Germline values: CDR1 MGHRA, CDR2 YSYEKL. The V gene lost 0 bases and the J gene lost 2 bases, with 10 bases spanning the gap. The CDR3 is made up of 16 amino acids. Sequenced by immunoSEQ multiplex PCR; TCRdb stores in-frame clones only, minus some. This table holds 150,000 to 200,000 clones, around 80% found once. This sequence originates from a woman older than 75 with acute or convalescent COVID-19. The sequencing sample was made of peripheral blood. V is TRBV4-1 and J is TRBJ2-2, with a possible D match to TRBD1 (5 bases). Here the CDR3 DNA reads TGCGCCAGCAGCCAAGATCCCAGGGCAAACACCGGGGAGCTGTTTTTT. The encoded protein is CASSQDPRANTGELFF.